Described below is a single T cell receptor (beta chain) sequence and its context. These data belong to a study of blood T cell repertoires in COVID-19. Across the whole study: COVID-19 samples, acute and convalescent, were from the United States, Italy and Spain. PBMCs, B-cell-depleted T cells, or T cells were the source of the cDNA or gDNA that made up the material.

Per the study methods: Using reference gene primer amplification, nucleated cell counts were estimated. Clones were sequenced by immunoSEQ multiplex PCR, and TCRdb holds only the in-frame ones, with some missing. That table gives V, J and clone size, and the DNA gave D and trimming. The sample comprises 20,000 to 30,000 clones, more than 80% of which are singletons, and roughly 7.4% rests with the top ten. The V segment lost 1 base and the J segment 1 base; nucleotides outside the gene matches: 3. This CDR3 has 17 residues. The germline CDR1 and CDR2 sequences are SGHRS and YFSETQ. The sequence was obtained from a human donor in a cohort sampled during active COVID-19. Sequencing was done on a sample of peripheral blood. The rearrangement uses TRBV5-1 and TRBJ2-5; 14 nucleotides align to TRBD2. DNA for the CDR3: TGCGCCAGCAGCTTGAGACTAGCGGGGGGGTTCCAAGAGACCCAGTACTTC. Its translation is CASSLRLAGGFQETQYF.